This T cell receptor (beta chain) was identified in a study of blood T cell repertoires in COVID-19. Study summary: Samples of COVID-19 (acute and convalescent) were obtained from the United States, Italy and Spain. Sources were T cells, B-cell-depleted T cells, or PBMCs; the material itself was cDNA or gDNA.

Authors' analysis steps: Amplification of reference gene primers was used by the study to estimate nucleated cell counts. The assay was immunoSEQ multiplex PCR, and TCRdb's table has in-frame clones only and misses some. Clone size and the V and J calls come from that table; the DNA yielded D and trimming. There are over 600,000 clones in the sample; approximately 90% occur only once, and around 0.3% lies in the top ten. From germline, CDR1 is LGHNT and CDR2 FRNRAP. CDR3 size: 16 residues. The ends lost 5 bases at V and 0 bases at J; junction bases unmatched: 3. Sequencing input: peripheral blood. The J gene is TRBJ1-5, the V gene TRBV12-5; 11 bases align to TRBD1. The origin of this receptor is a woman aged 18 to 35 with acute or convalescent COVID-19. The CDR3 nucleotides read TGTGCTAGTGGTCAAGGACAGGGGGCTAGCAATCAGCCCCAGCATTTT. Protein product: CASGQGQGASNQPQHF. The full variable domain, completed using reference TRBV12-5 and TRBJ1-5, is DARVTQTPRHKVTEMGQEVTMRCQPILGHNTVFWYRQTMMQGLELLAYFRNRAPLDDSGMPKDRFSAEMPDATLATLKIQPSEPRDSAVYFCASGQGQGASNQPQHFGDGTRLSIL.